Listed here are 24 T cell receptor beta chains from one sample, sequenced in a study of tumor and adjacent non-tumor tissue in lung cancer. The library came from three nested PCR rounds adapted from ARM-PCR protocols. TCRdb analysed the multiplex PCR reads with MiXCR anew, one entry per CDR3 protein. The sample has about 75,000 distinct CDR3 sequences; roughly 70% are singletons. RNA was extracted from bulk tissue without any cell sorting. This non-tumor lung sample came from over 3 cm beyond the tumor edge. Sequencing used distant non-tumor lung tissue. Source of these receptors: a woman between 50 and 59 years old with non-small cell lung cancer.

Worth noting for this clonotype: This could be a read error, since a much larger clone is one nucleotide away. The rearrangement uses TRBV6-6 and TRBJ2-1; D remains ambiguous. Germline V gives CDR1 MNHNY, CDR2 SVGAGI (reference sequence). This CDR3 is built from 12 residues. The CDR3 sequence: CTSAPSYNEQFF. CDR3 sequence (DNA): TGTACCTCAGCGCCTTCCTACAATGAGCAGTTCTTC.

On this clonotype itself: Since a much larger clone is just one base distant, this may be a read error. This chain connects TRBV20-1 to TRBJ2-2, with D uncertain. This CDR3 spans 15 amino acids. Germline V gene lookup returns CDR1 DFQATT and CDR2 SNEGSKA (reference sequence). V was pared by 4 bases and J by 1 base, with 13 bases between. In DNA form, the CDR3 reads TGCAGTGCTATCCGATCATCTCTGAACACCGGGGAGCTGTTTTTT. This codes for CSAIRSSLNTGELFF.

Points on this clonotype: This could be a read error, since a much larger clone is one nucleotide away. The chain is built from TRBV6-5 and TRBJ2-1; TRBD2 matches at 7 bases. This CDR3 region has 13 residues. From germline, CDR1 is MNHEY and CDR2 SVGAGI. In DNA, the CDR3 is TGTGCCAGCAGTCACTCGGGGGGCAATGAGCAGTTCTTC. Amino acids: CASSHSGGNEQFF.

Turning to this clonotype: This is likely a read error, given that the CDR3 carries no conserved phenylalanine or tryptophan at its end. This rearrangement joins TRBV11-2 to TRBJ2-7; D is perhaps TRBD2 (5 bases). CDR3 length: 15 amino acids. From germline, CDR1 is SGHAT and CDR2 FQNNGV. DNA of the CDR3: TGTGCCAGCAACCACCAAACTAGTGGCTCCTACGAACAGTACATC. Its translation is CASNHQTSGSYEQYI.

The gene calls are TRBV20-1 and TRBJ1-5, with a tentative D call TRBD1 (6 bases). Trimming removed 7 bases from V and 3 bases from J, with 22 bases in between. The germline gives CDR1 DFQATT, CDR2 SNEGSKA (reference sequence). The CDR3 has 16 amino acids. The CDR3 nucleotides read TGCAGTGTTAGTGACTACCGGGACATAGACAATCAGCCCCAGCATTTT. It encodes CSVSDYRDIDNQPQHF.

Note on this clonotype: One end of the junction fails to match germline, which may point to a read error. The chain recombines TRBV6-2 or TRBV6-3 with TRBJ2-1; TRBD2 aligns across 9 bases. The CDR3 is 13 residues long. Germline values: CDR1 MNHEY, CDR2 SVGEGT. The CDR3 DNA is TGCGCCAGCAGGACCGGGACTAGCTGGAGACCATTCTTC. Its translation is CASRTGTSWRPFF.

Details on this clonotype: As the CDR3 is not closed by the conserved phenylalanine or tryptophan, this likely results from a read error. This rearrangement joins TRBV6-5 to TRBJ1-2, with D perhaps matching TRBD1 (5 bases). Germline-derived CDR1 and CDR2 are MNHEY and SVGAGI. This CDR3 spans 15 amino acids. CDR3 nucleotide sequence: TGTGCCAGCAGTTACTCGAGAGGAGAGGGGTATGACTACACCTTG. Its protein is CASSYSRGEGYDYTL.

For this clonotype: The junction departs from the called germline gene at one end, perhaps through a read error. This chain connects TRBV20-1 to TRBJ1-1; maybe TRBD1 (6 bases). Germline assignment: CDR1 DFQATT and CDR2 SNEGSKA (reference sequence). This CDR3 comprises 16 residues. The CDR3 loop is CNARDPRWGASTEAFF. The CDR3 nucleotides are TGCAATGCTAGAGACCCCCGATGGGGGGCATCCACTGAAGCTTTCTTT.

By sample fraction, this clonotype is medium-sized (0.01 to 0.1%). The chain carries TRBV4-3 and TRBJ2-7; D is ambiguous. Trimming pared 1 base from V and 6 bases from J, leaving 10 bases between. CDR1 is LGHNA, CDR2 YSLEER, per germline. This CDR3 region has 13 residues. Written as DNA, the CDR3 is TGCGCCAGCAGCCAAGTTCGGGCGACCGAGCAGTACTTC. Its protein product is CASSQVRATEQYF.

In its sample, this clonotype was seen a few times. The J gene is TRBJ2-5, the V gene TRBV5-5; TRBD1 aligns across 10 bases. The CDR3 is 13 residues long. Germline V CDR1 and CDR2: SGHKS, YYEKEE (reference sequence). Unmatched junction bases numbered 7, after V lost 6 bases and J lost 8 bases. The CDR3 loop reads CASNGTGADTQYF. The CDR3 DNA is TGTGCCAGCAACGGGACAGGGGCAGATACCCAGTACTTC.

About this clonotype itself: Given a much more abundant clone one base away, this may be a read error. The chain employs TRBV28 and TRBJ1-5; a possible D gene is TRBD1 (6 bases). The germline CDR1 and CDR2 sequences are MDHEN and SYDVKM. The CDR3 contains 12 residues. Trimming pared 7 bases from V and 2 bases from J, leaving 6 bases between. CDR3 in DNA: TGTGCCAGCAAGGGGGGCAATCAGCCCCAGCATTTT. It encodes CASKGGNQPQHF.

This clonotype was counted ten times or more. The V call is TRBV5-1, the J call TRBJ2-1; D uncertain. V lost 0 bases and J lost 2, with 3 bases in between. The germline V gene has CDR1 SGHRS and CDR2 YFSETQ. The CDR3 spans 13 residues. The CDR3 DNA sequence: TGCGCCAGCAGCTTGGAACCCTACAATGAGCAGTTCTTC. Translating it yields CASSLEPYNEQFF.

This clonotype has a count of ten or more. Here the CDR3 reads CASSFGLYQETQYF. For the CDR3, the DNA is TGTGCCAGCAGCTTTGGACTGTACCAAGAGACCCAGTACTTC. The V gene is TRBV11-2, the J gene TRBJ2-5; tentatively, D is TRBD2 (5 bases). The length of the CDR3 is 14 residues. V lost 3 bases, J lost 0 bases, and 8 bases lay in between. The germline CDR1 and CDR2 sequences are SGHAT and FQNNGV.

About this clonotype itself: One end of the junction varies from germline; a read error may be responsible. The V call is TRBV7-9, the J call TRBJ1-2; 9 bases align to TRBD1. From germline, CDR1 is SEHNR and CDR2 FQNEAQ (reference sequence). This CDR3 region has 13 residues. CDR3 nucleotide sequence: TGTGTCAGCAGCGAGGGACAGGGAGATGGCTACACCTTC. As protein: CVSSEGQGDGYTF.

In its sample, this clonotype was seen a few times. Possible read error: a much larger clone is one base away. The chain couples TRBV20-1 to TRBJ1-5; D is uncertain. The length of the CDR3 is 14 residues. CDR1 is DFQATT and CDR2 is SNEGSKA in the germline V gene (reference sequence). CDR3 nucleotides: TGCAGTGCTAGTAGAGACGTTAGCAATCAGTCCCAGCATTTT. Protein sequence: CSASRDVSNQSQHF.

Remarks on this clonotype: Because it lacks the conserved phenylalanine or tryptophan at the end, this CDR3 is likely a read error. CDR3 sequence: CSARPMDRGNEQYL. CDR3 coding DNA: TGCAGTGCTAGACCAATGGACAGGGGGAACGAACAGTACTTA. This rearrangement joins TRBV20-1 to TRBJ2-7, with TRBD1 identical over 10 bases. This CDR3 has 14 amino acids. The V gene's germline CDR1 is DFQATT and CDR2 SNEGSKA (reference sequence).

This clonotype occurred a few times. The junction departs from germline at one end; a sequencing error may be responsible. The chain has TRBV11-1 and TRBJ1-1; unclear D gene. CDR3 length: 14 residues. In germline, CDR1 is SGHAT, CDR2 FQDESV (reference sequence). CDR3 region: CASSLKKLNTEAFF. In DNA form, the CDR3 reads TGTGCCAGCAGCTTGAAAAAGTTGAATACTGAAGCTTTCTTT.

This clonotype was found many times. The chain links TRBV20-1 to TRBJ2-2; 14 nucleotides align to TRBD2. The CDR3 is 19 amino acids. Germline V gives CDR1 DFQATT, CDR2 SNEGSKA (reference sequence). V gave up 1 base and J gave up 5 bases; unmatched junction bases: 12. CDR3 DNA sequence: TGCAGTGCTAGAGCCGGACTAGCGGGAGGAGGAAGGGGGACCGGGGAGCTGTTTTTT. This codes for CSARAGLAGGGRGTGELFF.

In its sample, this clonotype was seen once. The chain joins TRBV29-1 to TRBJ2-1, with 10 bases identical to TRBD2. CDR1 is SQVTM, CDR2 ANQGSEA, per germline. The CDR3 is 17 residues long. The ends lost 7 bases at V and 2 bases at J; junction bases unmatched: 14. CDR3 DNA: TGCAGCGCGTGGACTAGCGGCCAGATGGGGCCCTACAATGAGCAGTTCTTC. This sequence encodes CSAWTSGQMGPYNEQFF.

Note on this clonotype: The junction departs from germline at one end; a sequencing error may be responsible. This chain connects TRBV11-2 to TRBJ2-7; D uncertain. The CDR3 loop spans 15 amino acids. Germline V lookup: CDR1 SGHAT, CDR2 FQNNGV. The CDR3 DNA is TGTGCAAGCAACCACCAAACTATCGGCTCCTACGCGCAGTACTTC. Translated: CASNHQTIGSYAQYF. Combining the CDR3 with reference TRBV11-2 and TRBJ2-7 gives the whole variable domain EAGVAQSPRYKIIEKRQSVAFWCNPISGHATLYWYQQILGQGPKLLIQFQNNGVVDDSQLPKDRFSAERLKGVDSTLKIQPAKLEDSAVYLCASNHQTIGSYAQYFGPGTRLTVT.

The V and J genes are TRBV20-1 and TRBJ2-7, with a tentative D call TRBD2 (6 bases). CDR3 length equals 15 residues. Germline V gives CDR1 DFQATT, CDR2 SNEGSKA (reference sequence). DNA for the CDR3: TGCAATGTTACCTCCGAGGGGAGTAGCGGTTACGAGCAGTACTTC. Translated, it gives CNVTSEGSSGYEQYF.

As regards this clonotype: One base away lies a much larger clone, so this may be a sequencing read error. The chain uses TRBV6-1 and TRBJ2-2; 9 nucleotides agree with TRBD2. The V and J ends lost 9 bases and 6 bases, in that order; junction bases with no gene match: 8. The CDR3 consists of 14 residues. Per germline, CDR1 MNHNS and CDR2 SASEGT. CDR3 sequence: CASGTSWESGELFF. The DNA for the CDR3 is TGTGCCAGTGGGACTAGCTGGGAATCCGGGGAGCTGTTTTTT.

The sample holds many counts of this clonotype. The chain recombines TRBV13 with TRBJ1-4; D is possibly TRBD1 (5 bases). Trimming stripped 5 bases from V and 6 bases from J, with 13 bases between. This CDR3 has 14 amino acids. Germline V gene sequence: CDR1 PRHDT, CDR2 FYEKMQ (reference sequence). In DNA, the CDR3 is TGTGCCAGCAGCCCCGGGGTAGGGGATGAAAAACTGTTTTTT. This gives the protein CASSPGVGDEKLFF.

Note on this clonotype: Sequence at one end of the junction differs from germline and may be a read error. V usage is TRBV11-1 and J usage is TRBJ2-1, with TRBD2 identical over 9 bases. The germline gives CDR1 SGHAT, CDR2 FQDESV (reference sequence). The CDR3 is made up of 15 amino acids. The CDR3 region is CASSLVLAGYNEQFF. CDR3 sequence (DNA): TGTGCCAGCAGTTTAGTGCTAGCGGGATACAATGAGCAGTTCTTC.